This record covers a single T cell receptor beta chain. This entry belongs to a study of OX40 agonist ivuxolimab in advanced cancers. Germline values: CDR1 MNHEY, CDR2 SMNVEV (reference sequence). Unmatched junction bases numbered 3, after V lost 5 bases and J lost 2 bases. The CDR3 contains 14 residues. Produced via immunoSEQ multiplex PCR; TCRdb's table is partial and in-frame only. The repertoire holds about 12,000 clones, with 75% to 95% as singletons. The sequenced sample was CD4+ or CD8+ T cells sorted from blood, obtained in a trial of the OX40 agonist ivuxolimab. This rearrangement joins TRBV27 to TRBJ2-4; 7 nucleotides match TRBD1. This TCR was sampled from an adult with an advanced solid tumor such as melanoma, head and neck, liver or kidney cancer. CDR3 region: CASSPTGSKNIQYF. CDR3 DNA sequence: TGTGCCAGCAGTCCGACAGGGTCCAAAAACATTCAGTACTTC.